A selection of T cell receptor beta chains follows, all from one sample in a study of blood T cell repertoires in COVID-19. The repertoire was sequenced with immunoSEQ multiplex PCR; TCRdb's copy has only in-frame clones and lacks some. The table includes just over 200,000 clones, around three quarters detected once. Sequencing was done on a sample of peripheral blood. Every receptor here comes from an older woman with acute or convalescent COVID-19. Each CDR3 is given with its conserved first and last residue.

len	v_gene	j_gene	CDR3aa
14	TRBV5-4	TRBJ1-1	CASRGQTTNTEAFF
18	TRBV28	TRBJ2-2	CASSNLGTSGGNTGELFF
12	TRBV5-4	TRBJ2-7	CASSFRGTEQYF
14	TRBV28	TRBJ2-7	CASRPGLVGYEQYF
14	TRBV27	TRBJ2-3	CASSSNDLRDTQYF
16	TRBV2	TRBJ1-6	CASSVQGQLVNSPLHF
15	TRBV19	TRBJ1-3	CASRRTGVSGNTIYF
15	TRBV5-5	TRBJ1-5	CASSTTAYSNQPQHF
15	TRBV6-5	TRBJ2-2	CATNTGPLPIGELFF
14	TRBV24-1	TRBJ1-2	CATSDSQNPYGYTF
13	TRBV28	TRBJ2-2	CASRGQFTGELFF
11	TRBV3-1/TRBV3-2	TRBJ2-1	CASSLEFEQFF
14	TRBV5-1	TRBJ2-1	CASSWASGSYEQFF
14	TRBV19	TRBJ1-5	CASSMGRDNQPQHF
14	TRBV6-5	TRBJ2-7	CASSLAGGTHEQYF
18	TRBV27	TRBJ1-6	CASSLSQNRGQVGSPLHF
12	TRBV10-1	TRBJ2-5	CASSVVMETQYF
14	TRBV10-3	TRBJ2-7	CAISEWAGPHEQYF
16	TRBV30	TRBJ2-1	CAWSGVSGRSYNEQFF
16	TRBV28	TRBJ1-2	CASSSRDRGQFYGYTF
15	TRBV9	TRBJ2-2	CASSVAGGYTGELFF
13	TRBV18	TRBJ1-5	CASSPDSNQPQHF
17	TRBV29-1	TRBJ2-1	CSVEGFPSAGPGNEQFF
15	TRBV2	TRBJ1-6	CASRLTGDYNSPLHF
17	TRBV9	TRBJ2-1	CASSVASGTSGYNEQFF
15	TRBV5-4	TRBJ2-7	CASSSGLAGGYEQYF
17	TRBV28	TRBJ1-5	CASSSNQYRTGKRAQHF
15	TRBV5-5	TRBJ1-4	CASSLAGGTNEKLFF
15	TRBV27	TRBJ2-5	CASSFGLAGGETQYF
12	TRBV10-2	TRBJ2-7	CASTQTGWEQYF
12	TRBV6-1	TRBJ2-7	CASSRRAYEQYF
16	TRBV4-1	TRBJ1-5	CASSQEAGLRNQPQHF
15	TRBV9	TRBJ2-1	CASSPVSGSAYEQFF
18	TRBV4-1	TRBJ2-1	CASSHGPGLATPNNEQFF
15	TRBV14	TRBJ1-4	CASSNRQAEGEKLFF
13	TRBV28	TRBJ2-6	CASSPSGANVLTF
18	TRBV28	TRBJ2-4	CASRPGTSDLLAKNIQYF
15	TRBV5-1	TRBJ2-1	CASSVTSGAYNEQFF
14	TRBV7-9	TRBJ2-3	CASSSGGLTDTQYF
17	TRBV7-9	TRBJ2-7	CASSLGDTGGILYEQYF
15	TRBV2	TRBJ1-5	CASSEEVQSNQPQHF
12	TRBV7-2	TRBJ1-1	CASSLGSVDAFF
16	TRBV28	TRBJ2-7	CASSHRTAGERYEQYF
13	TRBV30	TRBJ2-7	CACAGARRYEQYF
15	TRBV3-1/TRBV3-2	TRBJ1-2	CASSYGQGSHYGYTF
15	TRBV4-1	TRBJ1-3	CASSQLGGAGNTIYF
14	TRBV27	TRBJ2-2	CASSPLSITGELFF
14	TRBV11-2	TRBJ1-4	CASSSQGRGEKLFF
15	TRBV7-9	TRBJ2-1	CASSASGKVYNEQFF
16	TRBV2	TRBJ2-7	CASSVGSLSGLILPYF